This T cell receptor (beta chain) was sequenced in a study of post-analysis software for immune sequencing data. Looking at the study overall: The cohort encompassed relapsing-remitting, secondary progressive and progressive-relapsing multiple sclerosis disease courses.

Unique molecular identifiers tagged the TCR beta cDNA libraries. A population of roughly 1 to 11 million T cells gave rise to around 480,000 cDNA molecules. MiXCR was run by TCRdb on the PCR reads, yielding one entry per CDR3 protein. The table shows more than 450,000 distinct CDR3 sequences, with around 36% occurring only once. On this clonotype: Its antigen is currently unknown.

Overall study results and limits: By F measure, strong co-clustering occurred among samples prepared in the same batch. Comparison with controls showed significantly lower normalized Chao1 diversity in multiple sclerosis patients.

The sample comprised blood. The sequence was obtained from a girl younger than 18 with multiple sclerosis.

In nucleotides, the CDR3 is TGTGCCAGCAGCCCGGGACTAGCGGTCCAAGAGACCCAGTTCTTC. Its protein product is CASSPGLAVQETQFF. J is TRBJ2-5 and V is TRBV11-2; 11 bases are shared with TRBD2. TRBJ2-1 explains the end of the DNA better; the J call may be wrong. The CDR3 consists of 15 residues. From germline, CDR1 is SGHAT and CDR2 FQNNGV.